Each of the 28 T cell receptor beta chains below was sequenced from the same sample in a study of metastatic and nonmetastatic thyroid tumors. No treatment had been given to any patient before thyroid surgery. TCRdb redid the clone calls on the PCR reads using MiXCR. The sample shows just over 20,000 clones, around 16% of them seen only once. The sequenced sample was blood. The source is a female donor with papillary thyroid cancer or a benign thyroid nodule (not recorded which). Some clones in this sample may be carry-over from other donors' samples.

The chain combines TRBV25-1 with TRBJ1-2, with TRBD1 identical over 8 bases. Trimming removed 5 bases from V and 8 bases from J; junction bases left unmatched: 7. This CDR3 has 13 residues. CDR1 MGHDK and CDR2 SYGVNS come from the germline V gene. CDR3 residues: CASSLQGASGYTF. CDR3 coding DNA: TGTGCCAGCAGTCTTCAGGGGGCAAGCGGCTACACCTTC.

The rearrangement uses TRBV20-1 and TRBJ2-7; tentatively, D is TRBD1 (6 bases). Germline V gene sequence: CDR1 DFQATT, CDR2 SNEGSKA (reference sequence). CDR3 length: 16 amino acids. The V gene lost 0 bases and the J gene lost 4 bases, with 19 bases spanning the gap. For the CDR3, the DNA is TGCAGTGCTAGAGACCCGCTTCAGCACAGGGATTACGAGCAGTACTTC. Protein product: CSARDPLQHRDYEQYF.

V is TRBV6-1 and J is TRBJ2-2; 7 positions match TRBD1. V lost 6 bases, J lost 7 bases, and 8 bases stayed unmatched. The CDR3 loop spans 14 amino acids. Germline V gene data show CDR1 as MNHNS and CDR2 as SASEGT. CDR3 region: CASSRFGQDGELFF. The CDR3 coding sequence is TGTGCCAGCAGCCGCTTCGGACAGGACGGGGAGCTGTTTTTT.

This clone has just a few counts. V gene TRBV6-6 combines with J gene TRBJ2-4; tentative D call: TRBD2 (6 bases). Germline lookup yields CDR1 MNHNY and CDR2 SVGAGI (reference sequence). The V and J ends lost 5 bases and 1 base respectively, with 12 bases between them. This CDR3 has 15 amino acids. The CDR3 DNA sequence: TGTGCCAGCAGTCCCCCTGGAGGGGCCAAAAACATTCAGTACTTC. Encoded protein: CASSPPGGAKNIQYF.

This clone has at least ten counts. The chain couples TRBV29-1 to TRBJ2-5; 9 nucleotides agree with TRBD2. Unmatched junction bases numbered 13, after V lost 5 bases and J lost 0 bases. Germline V gene data show CDR1 as SQVTM and CDR2 as ANQGSEA. The CDR3 spans 17 residues. The CDR3 DNA reads as TGCAGCGTTAGTTCGGGACTAGCTTTACAGTACCAAGAGACCCAGTACTTC. As protein: CSVSSGLALQYQETQYF.

The rearrangement joins TRBV7-2 to TRBJ1-1, with D unclear. Germline lookup yields CDR1 SGHTA and CDR2 FQGNSA. The CDR3 extends over 15 amino acids. The V end lost 5 bases, the J end lost 0 bases, and 13 bases lay between the germline ends. DNA of the CDR3: TGTGCCAGCAGCCCCCCGTTGGCCGTGAACACTGAAGCTTTCTTT. Protein sequence: CASSPPLAVNTEAFF.

This chain connects TRBV6-1 to TRBJ2-3; TRBD2 matches 10 bases. The CDR3 sequence is 16 residues long. J was trimmed by 2 bases and V by 6 bases; bases with no gene match: 8. Germline assignment: CDR1 MNHNS and CDR2 SASEGT. The CDR3 loop is CASSPGLADYTDTQYF. DNA for the CDR3: TGTGCCAGCAGCCCCGGACTAGCGGATTACACAGATACGCAGTATTTT.

This clone was counted only a few times. The V gene is TRBV14, the J gene TRBJ1-6, with D uncertain. Germline values: CDR1 SGHDN, CDR2 FVKESK. The CDR3 loop spans 13 amino acids. Trimming took 8 bases from V and 5 from J, leaving 10 bases between them. The DNA of the CDR3 is TGTGCCAGCCGAGAAGTTGATAATTCACCCCTCCACTTT. It is translated as CASREVDNSPLHF.

The chain joins TRBV27 to TRBJ1-5; a weak D match, TRBD1 (6 bases). Trimming removed 5 bases from V and 7 bases from J, with 15 bases in between. Germline CDR1 reads MNHEY; CDR2 reads SMNVEV (reference sequence). The CDR3 runs to 14 residues. The CDR3 region is CASSKKGGGQPQHF. CDR3 in DNA: TGTGCCAGCAGTAAAAAAGGGGGGGGACAGCCCCAGCATTTT.

This clone came up many times. The V and J genes are TRBV15 and TRBJ2-1, with D perhaps matching TRBD2 (5 bases). V was clipped by 5 bases and J by 0 bases, with 17 bases between them. Germline CDR1 LNHNV, CDR2 YYDKDF (reference sequence). This CDR3 has 17 residues. DNA of the CDR3: TGTGCCACCAGCCCCGGGATTGACCCGAGCTCCTACAATGAGCAGTTCTTC. It specifies CATSPGIDPSSYNEQFF.

V usage is TRBV20-1 and J usage is TRBJ2-7, with D perhaps given as TRBD1 or TRBD2 (6 bases each). Deletions cut 5 bases from V and 6 bases from J, with 14 bases between. The germline CDR1 and CDR2 sequences are DFQATT and SNEGSKA (reference sequence). The CDR3 sequence is 12 residues long. The CDR3 coding sequence is TGCAGTGCTCCCGACAGGAGGGCCGAGCAGTACTTC. This translates into CSAPDRRAEQYF.

This clone was observed at least ten times. The chain employs TRBV7-2 and TRBJ2-3; weak D call: TRBD2 (6 bases). The germline V gene has CDR1 SGHTA and CDR2 FQGNSA. The ends were cut back, 5 bases at V and 4 bases at J, with 13 bases in the middle. The CDR3 has 14 residues. CDR3 DNA sequence: TGTGCCAGCAGCCGCGGGCGGAGGGCAGATACGCAGTATTTT. Translating gives CASSRGRRADTQYF.

This clone was counted only a few times. A clone one base away is much larger, so this may be a read error. This rearrangement joins TRBV29-1 to TRBJ2-1, with D unresolved. Germline CDR1 reads SQVTM; CDR2 reads ANQGSEA. This CDR3 region has 13 residues. Trimming removed 3 bases from V and 4 bases from J, with 10 bases in between. CDR3 in amino acids: CSVDFGVYNEQFF. Written as DNA, the CDR3 is TGCAGCGTTGACTTCGGTGTATACAATGAGCAGTTCTTC.

Relative to its sample, this clone is medium-sized (0.01 to 0.1%). The chain combines TRBV10-2 with TRBJ1-6, with 8 bases identical to TRBD1. The CDR3 extends over 16 amino acids. J lost 4 bases, V lost 6 bases, and 8 bases had no gene match. Germline loops: CDR1 WSHSY, CDR2 SAAADI. As DNA, the CDR3 is TGCGCCAGCAGCGTTGGGACAGGCCATTATAATTCACCCCTCCACTTT. This sequence encodes CASSVGTGHYNSPLHF.

This clone came up a few times. The V and J genes are TRBV6-2 or TRBV6-3 and TRBJ2-7, with D possibly TRBD1 on 5 matching bases. Germline V gene sequence: CDR1 MNHEY, CDR2 SVGEGT. The V gene lost 2 bases and the J gene lost 9 bases, with 20 bases spanning the gap. The CDR3 contains 15 residues. The DNA for the CDR3 is TGTGCCAGCAGTTACCCCGCCCAGGGCCATGAAGCGCAGTACTTC. Translation: CASSYPAQGHEAQYF.

The V gene is TRBV4-1, the J gene TRBJ2-3; tentative D call: TRBD2 (6 bases). The CDR3 loop spans 14 amino acids. V was trimmed by 1 base and J by 4 bases, leaving 9 bases between them. Germline V lookup: CDR1 MGHRA, CDR2 YSYEKL. For the CDR3, the DNA is TGCGCCAGCAGCCAAGGCGGGGTAGCAGATACGCAGTATTTT. It encodes CASSQGGVADTQYF.

In this sample, this clone turned up many times. Given a much more abundant clone one base away, this may be a read error. This chain links TRBV28 with TRBJ2-3, with TRBD2 identical over 8 bases. The CDR3 spans 16 residues. Germline assignment: CDR1 MDHEN and CDR2 SYDVKM. With V trimmed by 8 bases and J by 2 bases, 12 bases remained unmatched. DNA of the CDR3: TGTGCCAGCGGTCCCCGGGGGGGGGGCTACACAGATACGCAGTATTTT. This codes for CASGPRGGGYTDTQYF.

This clone appeared a few times. The chain employs TRBV6-2 or TRBV6-3 and TRBJ2-2; 7 nucleotides match TRBD1. Germline V gene data show CDR1 as MNHEY and CDR2 as SVGEGT. The trim removed 6 bases at V and 0 bases at J, leaving 10 bases unmatched. The CDR3 contains 17 residues. CDR3 sequence (DNA): TGTGCCAGCAGCCCAGATATCCAGGGGGCGAACACCGGGGAGCTGTTTTTT. Translation: CASSPDIQGANTGELFF.

Written as DNA, the CDR3 is TGTGCCACCAGCAGAGGATCCGGACTAGCTGATCGGGACGAGCAGTACTTC. Translating it yields CATSRGSGLADRDEQYF. The chain carries TRBV15 and TRBJ2-7; 8 bases match TRBD2. V shed 1 base, J shed 5 bases, and the junction held 13 bases outside the gene matches. CDR1 is LNHNV and CDR2 is YYDKDF in the germline V gene (reference sequence). The CDR3 sequence is 17 residues long.

This clone is classed as medium-sized (0.01 to 0.1%). The J gene is TRBJ2-7, the V gene TRBV6-1; 8 positions agree with TRBD1. CDR3 length equals 15 residues. V lost 5 bases to trimming and J lost 0 bases; unmatched junction nucleotides: 6. Germline V gene sequence: CDR1 MNHNS, CDR2 SASEGT. CDR3 coding DNA: TGTGCCAGCAGTTTGACAGGGGACAGCTCCTACGAGCAGTACTTC. Protein: CASSLTGDSSYEQYF.

As concerns this clone: Mismatch with germline at one junction end may stem from a read error. V usage is TRBV2 and J usage is TRBJ1-5; no clear D. The CDR3 spans 13 residues. In germline, CDR1 is SNHLY, CDR2 FYNNEI. The CDR3 coding sequence is TGTGCCAGGAGGAGGGCGGGCAATCAGCCCAAGCATTTT. Translating it yields CARRRAGNQPKHF.

This clone was seen repeatedly, ten times or more. The rearrangement joins TRBV2 to TRBJ1-5; 11 bases fit TRBD1. The CDR3 covers 14 residues. The germline V gene encodes CDR1 SNHLY and CDR2 FYNNEI. The ends lost 7 bases at V and 6 bases at J; junction bases unmatched: 5. Here the CDR3 DNA reads TGTGCCAGCACTCGGACAGGGGGCTTTCAGCCCCAGCATTTT. Amino acids: CASTRTGGFQPQHF.

This clone was counted at least ten times. One end of the junction does not line up with germline, which may come from a read error. Different DNA sequences within this sample yield the same CDR3. The chain has TRBV30 and TRBJ1-4, with D maybe TRBD1 (6 bases). Germline V gene sequence: CDR1 GTSNPN, CDR2 SVGIG (reference sequence). The CDR3 loop spans 13 amino acids. CDR3 sequence (DNA): TGTGCCTGGGACCGGCAGGGGCGTGAAAAGCTGTTTTTT. It encodes CAWDRQGREKLFF.

This clone has ten or more counts. The rearrangement links TRBV19 to TRBJ1-1; 8 bases match TRBD1. Losses at the gene ends were 6 bases for V and 1 base for J; bases not matched to a gene: 4. CDR3 length: 14 residues. Germline V gene data show CDR1 as LNHDA and CDR2 as SQIVND (reference sequence). CDR3 protein: CASRIQGGNTEAFF. The CDR3 nucleotides read TGTGCCAGTAGAATACAGGGGGGGAACACTGAAGCTTTCTTT. Full variable domain (rest looked up from reference TRBV19 and TRBJ1-1): DGGITQSPKYLFRKEGQNVTLSCEQNLNHDAMYWYRQDPGQGLRLIYYSQIVNDFQKGDIAEGYSVSREKKESFPLTVTSAQKNPTAFYLCASRIQGGNTEAFFGQGTRLTVV.

In its sample, this clone was seen many times. The chain links TRBV20-1 to TRBJ2-5; D gene unclear. This CDR3 is 12 amino acids long. Trimming took off 3 bases at V and 3 bases at J, with 8 bases between the two ends. Germline V gives CDR1 DFQATT, CDR2 SNEGSKA (reference sequence). As DNA, the CDR3 is TGCAGTGCTAGCGGGCTTAAAGAGACCCAGTACTTC. Amino acids: CSASGLKETQYF.

This chain connects TRBV6-1 to TRBJ2-1; weak D call: TRBD2 (6 bases). V lost 4 bases, J lost 6 bases, and 10 bases lay in between. In germline, CDR1 is MNHNS, CDR2 SASEGT. This CDR3 comprises 13 residues. The CDR3 reads CASSGLGGNEQFF. The CDR3 bases are TGTGCCAGCAGTGGGTTGGGGGGCAATGAGCAGTTCTTC.

This clone was found many times. V gene TRBV12-3 or TRBV12-4 combines with J gene TRBJ1-6; 9 bases match TRBD1. The CDR3 contains 16 residues. The V and J ends lost 2 bases and 8 bases, in that order; junction bases with no gene match: 7. CDR3 coding DNA: TGTGCCAGCAGTTTAAGGCTCGGGACAGGGTATTCACCCCTCCACTTT. This encodes CASSLRLGTGYSPLHF.

This clone was picked up many times. The chain combines TRBV20-1 with TRBJ2-1; TRBD2 agrees at 8 bases. Germline CDR1 DFQATT, CDR2 SNEGSKA (reference sequence). The CDR3 runs to 16 residues. Trimming cost V 5 bases and J 0 bases; bases outside gene matches: 9. The CDR3 nucleotides read TGCAGTGCTTCGTGGACTAGCCGAAGCTCCTACAATGAGCAGTTCTTC. It codes for CSASWTSRSSYNEQFF.